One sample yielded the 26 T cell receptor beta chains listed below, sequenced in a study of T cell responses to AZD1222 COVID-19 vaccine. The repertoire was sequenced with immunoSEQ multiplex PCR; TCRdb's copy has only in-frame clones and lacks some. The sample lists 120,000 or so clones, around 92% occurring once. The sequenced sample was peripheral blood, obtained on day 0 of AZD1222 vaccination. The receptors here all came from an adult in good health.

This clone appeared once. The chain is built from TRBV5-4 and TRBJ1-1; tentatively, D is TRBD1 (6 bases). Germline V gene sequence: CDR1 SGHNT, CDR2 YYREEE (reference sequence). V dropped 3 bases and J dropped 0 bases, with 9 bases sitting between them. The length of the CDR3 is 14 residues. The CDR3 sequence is CASSWGGMNTEAFF. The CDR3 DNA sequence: TGTGCCAGCAGCTGGGGGGGCATGAACACTGAAGCTTTCTTT.

The DNA of the CDR3 is TGTGCCTGTCCCCATCGGGCGGGGGTCACCGGGGAGCTGTTTTTT. It specifies CACPHRAGVTGELFF. The genes are TRBV30 and TRBJ2-2, with 7 bases identical to TRBD2. Trimming took 6 bases from V and 4 from J; bases not matched to a gene: 11. This CDR3 has 15 residues. Germline CDR1 and CDR2: GTSNPN and SVGIG (reference sequence).

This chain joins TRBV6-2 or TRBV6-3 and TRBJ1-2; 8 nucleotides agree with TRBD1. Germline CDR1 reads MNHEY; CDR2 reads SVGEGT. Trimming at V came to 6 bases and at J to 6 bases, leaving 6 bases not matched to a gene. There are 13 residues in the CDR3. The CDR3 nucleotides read TGTGCCAGCAGCAGACAGGGGAGAGATGGCTACACCTTC. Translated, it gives CASSRQGRDGYTF.

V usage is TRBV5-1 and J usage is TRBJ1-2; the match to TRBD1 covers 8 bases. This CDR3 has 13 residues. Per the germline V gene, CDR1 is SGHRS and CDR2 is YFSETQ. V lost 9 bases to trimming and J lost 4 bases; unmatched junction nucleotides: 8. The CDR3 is CATTGGEGYGYTF. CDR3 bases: TGCGCCACCACAGGGGGTGAGGGCTATGGCTACACCTTC. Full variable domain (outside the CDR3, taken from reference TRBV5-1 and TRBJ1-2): KAGVTQTPRYLIKTRGQQVTLSCSPISGHRSVSWYQQTPGQGLQFLFEYFSETQRNKGNFPGRFSGRQFSNSRSEMNVSTLELGDSALYLCATTGGEGYGYTFGSGTRLTVV.

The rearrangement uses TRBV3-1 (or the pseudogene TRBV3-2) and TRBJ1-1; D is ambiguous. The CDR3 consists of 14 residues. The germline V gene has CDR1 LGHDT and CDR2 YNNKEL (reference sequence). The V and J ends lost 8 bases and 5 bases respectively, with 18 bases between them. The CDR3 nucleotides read TGTGCCAGCGGGATACGGGGAAGAGGAACTGAAGCTTTCTTT. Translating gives CASGIRGRGTEAFF.

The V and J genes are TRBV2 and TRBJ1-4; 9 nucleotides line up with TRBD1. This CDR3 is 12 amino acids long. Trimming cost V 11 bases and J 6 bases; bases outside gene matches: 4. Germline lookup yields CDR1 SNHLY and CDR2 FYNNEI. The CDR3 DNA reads TGTGCCGACCGGGACAGGGATGAAAAACTGTTTTTT. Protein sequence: CADRDRDEKLFF.

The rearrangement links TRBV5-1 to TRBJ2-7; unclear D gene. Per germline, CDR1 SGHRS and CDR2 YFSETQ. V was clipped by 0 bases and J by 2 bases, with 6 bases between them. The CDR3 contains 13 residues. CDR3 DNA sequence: TGCGCCAGCAGCTTGGACAGCGCCTACGAGCAGTACTTC. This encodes CASSLDSAYEQYF. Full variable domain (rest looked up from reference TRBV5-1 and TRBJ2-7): KAGVTQTPRYLIKTRGQQVTLSCSPISGHRSVSWYQQTPGQGLQFLFEYFSETQRNKGNFPGRFSGRQFSNSRSEMNVSTLELGDSALYLCASSLDSAYEQYFGPGTRLTVT.

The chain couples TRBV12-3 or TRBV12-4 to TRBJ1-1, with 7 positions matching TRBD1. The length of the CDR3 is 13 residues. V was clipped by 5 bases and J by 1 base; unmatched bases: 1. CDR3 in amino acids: CASSRQGNTEAFF. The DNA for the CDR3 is TGTGCCAGCAGTAGACAGGGGAACACTGAAGCTTTCTTT.

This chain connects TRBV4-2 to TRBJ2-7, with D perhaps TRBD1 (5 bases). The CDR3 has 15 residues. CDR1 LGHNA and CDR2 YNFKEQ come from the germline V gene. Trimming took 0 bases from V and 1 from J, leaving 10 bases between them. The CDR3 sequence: CASSQDRVGSYEQYF. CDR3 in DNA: TGTGCCAGCAGCCAAGACAGGGTAGGGTCCTACGAGCAGTACTTC.

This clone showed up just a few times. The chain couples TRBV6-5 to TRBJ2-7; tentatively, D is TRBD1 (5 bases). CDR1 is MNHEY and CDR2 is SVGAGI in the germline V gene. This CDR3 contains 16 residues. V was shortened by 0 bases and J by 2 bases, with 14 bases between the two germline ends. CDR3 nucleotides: TGTGCCAGCAGTTACTCGACAGTCGGCGGAACCTACGAGCAGTACTTC. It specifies CASSYSTVGGTYEQYF.

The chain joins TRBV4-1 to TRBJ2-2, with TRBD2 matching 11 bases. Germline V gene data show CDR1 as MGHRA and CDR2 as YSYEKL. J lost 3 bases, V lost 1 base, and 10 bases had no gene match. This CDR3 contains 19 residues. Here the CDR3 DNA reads TGCGCCAGCAGCCAAGTAAGGCTAGCGGGGGGTTCGTACACCGGGGAGCTGTTTTTT. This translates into CASSQVRLAGGSYTGELFF.

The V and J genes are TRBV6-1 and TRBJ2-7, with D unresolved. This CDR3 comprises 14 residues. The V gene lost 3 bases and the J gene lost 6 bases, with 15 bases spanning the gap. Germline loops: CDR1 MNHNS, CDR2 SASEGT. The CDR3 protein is CASSEVGFRSEQYF. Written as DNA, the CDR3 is TGTGCCAGCAGTGAGGTAGGGTTTCGGTCCGAGCAGTACTTC.

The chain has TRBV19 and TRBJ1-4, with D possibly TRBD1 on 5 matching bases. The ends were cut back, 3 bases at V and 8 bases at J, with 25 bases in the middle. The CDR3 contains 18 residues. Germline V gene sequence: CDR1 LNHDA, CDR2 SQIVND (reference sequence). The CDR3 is CASSMAPGRTFLREKLFF. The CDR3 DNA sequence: TGTGCCAGTAGTATGGCCCCGGGACGGACATTTCTACGGGAAAAACTGTTTTTT.

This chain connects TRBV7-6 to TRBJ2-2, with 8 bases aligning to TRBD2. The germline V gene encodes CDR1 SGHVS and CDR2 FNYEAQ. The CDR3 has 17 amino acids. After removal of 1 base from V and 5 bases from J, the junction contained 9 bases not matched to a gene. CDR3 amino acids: CASSLEASGPRTGELFF. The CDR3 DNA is TGTGCCAGCAGCTTAGAAGCTAGCGGGCCACGGACCGGGGAGCTGTTTTTT.

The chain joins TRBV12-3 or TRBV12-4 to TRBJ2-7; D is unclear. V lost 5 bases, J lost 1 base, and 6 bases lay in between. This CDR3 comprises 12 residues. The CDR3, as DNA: TGTGCCAGCAGTGATTATTCCTACGAGCAGTACTTC. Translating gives CASSDYSYEQYF.

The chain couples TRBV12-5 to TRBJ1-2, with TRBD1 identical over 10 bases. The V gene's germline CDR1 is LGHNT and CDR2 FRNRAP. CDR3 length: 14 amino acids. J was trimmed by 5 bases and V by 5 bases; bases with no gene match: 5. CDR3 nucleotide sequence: TGTGCTAGTGGTACCTGGACAGGGGGGTATGGCTACACCTTC. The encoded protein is CASGTWTGGYGYTF.

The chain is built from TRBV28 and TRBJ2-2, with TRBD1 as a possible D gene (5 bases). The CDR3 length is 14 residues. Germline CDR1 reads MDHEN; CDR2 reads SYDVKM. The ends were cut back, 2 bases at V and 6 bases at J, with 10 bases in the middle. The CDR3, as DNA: TGTGCCAGCAGTTTACGAACAGGCCCCGGGGAGCTGTTTTTT. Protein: CASSLRTGPGELFF.

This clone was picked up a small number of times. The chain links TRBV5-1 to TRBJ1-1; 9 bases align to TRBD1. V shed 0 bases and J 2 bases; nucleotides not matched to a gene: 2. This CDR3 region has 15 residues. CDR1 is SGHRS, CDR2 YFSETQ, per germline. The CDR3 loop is CASSLGTGDNTEAFF. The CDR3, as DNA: TGCGCCAGCAGCTTGGGGACAGGGGACAACACTGAAGCTTTCTTT.

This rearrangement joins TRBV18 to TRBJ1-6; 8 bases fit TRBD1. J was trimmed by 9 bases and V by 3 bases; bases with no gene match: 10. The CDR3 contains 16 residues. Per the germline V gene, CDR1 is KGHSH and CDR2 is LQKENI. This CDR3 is CASSPIPGTGASPLHF. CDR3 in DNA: TGTGCCAGCTCACCGATTCCCGGGACAGGAGCTTCACCCCTCCACTTT.

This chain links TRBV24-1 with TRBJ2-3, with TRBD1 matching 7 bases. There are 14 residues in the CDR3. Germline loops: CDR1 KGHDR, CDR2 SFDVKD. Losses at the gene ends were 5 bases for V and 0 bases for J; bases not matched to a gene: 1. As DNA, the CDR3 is TGTGCCACCAGTGCGACAGGGAGCACAGATACGCAGTATTTT. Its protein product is CATSATGSTDTQYF.

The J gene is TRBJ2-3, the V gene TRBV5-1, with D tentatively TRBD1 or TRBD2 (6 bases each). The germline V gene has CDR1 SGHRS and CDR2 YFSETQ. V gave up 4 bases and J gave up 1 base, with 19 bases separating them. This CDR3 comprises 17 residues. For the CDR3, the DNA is TGCGCCAGCAGCCCCGGAAGAGGGGGGCTGGGCACAGATACGCAGTATTTT. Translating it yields CASSPGRGGLGTDTQYF.

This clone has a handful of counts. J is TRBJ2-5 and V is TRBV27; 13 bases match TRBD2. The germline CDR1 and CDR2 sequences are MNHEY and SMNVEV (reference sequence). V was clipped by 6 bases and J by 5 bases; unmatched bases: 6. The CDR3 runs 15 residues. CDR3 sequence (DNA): TGTGCCAGCAGATCGGGACTAGCGGGGATGGAGACCCAGTACTTC. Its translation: CASRSGLAGMETQYF.

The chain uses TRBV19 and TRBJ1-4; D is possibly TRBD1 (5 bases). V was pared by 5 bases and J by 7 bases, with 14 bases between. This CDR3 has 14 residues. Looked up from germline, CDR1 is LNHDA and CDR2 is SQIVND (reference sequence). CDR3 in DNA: TGTGCCAGTAGTGTACAGGTTCATATTGAAAAACTGTTTTTT. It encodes CASSVQVHIEKLFF.

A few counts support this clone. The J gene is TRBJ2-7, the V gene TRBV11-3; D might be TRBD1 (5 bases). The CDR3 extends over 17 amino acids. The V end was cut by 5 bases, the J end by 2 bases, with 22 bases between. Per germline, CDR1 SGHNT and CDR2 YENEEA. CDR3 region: CASSPPGYRERPYEQYF. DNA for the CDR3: TGTGCCAGCAGCCCCCCAGGGTATAGGGAAAGGCCCTACGAGCAGTACTTC.

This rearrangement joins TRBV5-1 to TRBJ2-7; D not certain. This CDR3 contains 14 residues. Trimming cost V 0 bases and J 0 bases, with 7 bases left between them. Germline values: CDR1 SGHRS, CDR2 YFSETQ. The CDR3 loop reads CASSLDESSYEQYF. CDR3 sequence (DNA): TGCGCCAGCAGCTTGGACGAGAGCTCCTACGAGCAGTACTTC. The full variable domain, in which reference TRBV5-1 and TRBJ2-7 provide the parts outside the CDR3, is KAGVTQTPRYLIKTRGQQVTLSCSPISGHRSVSWYQQTPGQGLQFLFEYFSETQRNKGNFPGRFSGRQFSNSRSEMNVSTLELGDSALYLCASSLDESSYEQYFGPGTRLTVT.

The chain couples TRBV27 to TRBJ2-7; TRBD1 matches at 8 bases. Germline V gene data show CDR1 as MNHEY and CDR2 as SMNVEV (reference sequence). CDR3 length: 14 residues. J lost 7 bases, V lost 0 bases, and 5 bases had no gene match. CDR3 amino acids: CASSLSDRVKEQYF. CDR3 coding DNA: TGTGCCAGCAGTTTATCGGACAGGGTCAAGGAGCAGTACTTC.